This T cell receptor (beta chain) emerged from a study of cytomegalovirus exposure and HLA in healthy donors. Study summary: According to later analysis, the same platform produced the 120 or so validation and 600 to 800 first-cohort repertoires.

On this clone: Antigen unknown.

Study results and caveats: Confirmation in vitro established that three CMV-associated chains were specific for CMV antigens. One later analysis, an examination of the 120 validation repertoires, found that first-cohort TCR clusters tended to co-occur in them.

Sequencing was performed with immunoSEQ multiplex PCR; in TCRdb, only in-frame clones are kept and a portion is missing. The sample contains more than 85,000 clones, over 85% of which appear only once. This TCR was recovered from a woman in her twenties or thirties in good health and CMV-seropositive. The specimen sequenced was PBMCs.

The CDR3 protein is CATSRDQVALTSGGQETQYF. CDR3 coding DNA: TGTGCCACCAGCAGAGATCAAGTGGCCCTGACTAGCGGGGGGCAAGAGACCCAGTACTTC. The J gene is TRBJ2-5, the V gene TRBV15; 13 nucleotides align to TRBD2. This CDR3 has 20 residues. With 0 bases clipped from V and 2 bases from J, the junction kept 12 bases outside the gene matches. Per germline, CDR1 LNHNV and CDR2 YYDKDF (reference sequence). Full variable domain (missing parts from reference TRBV15 and TRBJ2-5): DAMVIQNPRYQVTQFGKPVTLSCSQTLNHNVMYWYQQKSSQAPKLLFHYYDKDFNNEADTPDNFQSRRPNTSFCFLDIRSPGLGDTAMYLCATSRDQVALTSGGQETQYFGPGTRLLVL.